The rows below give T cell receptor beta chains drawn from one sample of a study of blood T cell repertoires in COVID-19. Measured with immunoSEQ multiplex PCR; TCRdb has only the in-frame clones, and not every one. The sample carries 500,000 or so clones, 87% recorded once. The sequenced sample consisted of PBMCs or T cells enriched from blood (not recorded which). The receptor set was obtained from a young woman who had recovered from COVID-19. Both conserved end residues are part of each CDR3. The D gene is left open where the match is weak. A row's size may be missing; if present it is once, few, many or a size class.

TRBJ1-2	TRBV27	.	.	TGTGCCAGCAGTTCAATGGGGGGGCAAGGTGGCTACACCTTC	CASSSMGGQGGYTF
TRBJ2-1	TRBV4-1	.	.	TGCGCCAGCAGCCAACAGAAATTCTACAATGAGCAGTTCTTC	CASSQQKFYNEQFF
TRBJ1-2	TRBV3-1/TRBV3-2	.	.	TGTGCCAGCAGCCCACCCAGCGGGGGGCGAGGCGGCTACACCTTC	CASSPPSGGRGGYTF
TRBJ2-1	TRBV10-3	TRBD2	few	TGTGCCATCAGTGAAGGACTAGCGGGGGGGCCAAGGAATGAGCAGTTCTTC	CAISEGLAGGPRNEQFF
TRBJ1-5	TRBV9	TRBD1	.	TGTGCCAGCAGCGTCTCAGGACAGGTGAATCAGCCCCAGCATTTT	CASSVSGQVNQPQHF
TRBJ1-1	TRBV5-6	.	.	TGTGCCAGCAGTCCAGGGGTGGCAACTGAAGCTTTCTTT	CASSPGVATEAFF
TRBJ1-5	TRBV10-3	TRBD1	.	TGTGCCTCACGGGGGACAGGGGGCGCAGGGGGCAATCAGCCCCAGCATTTT	CASRGTGGAGGNQPQHF
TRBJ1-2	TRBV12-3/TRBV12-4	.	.	TGTGCCAGCAGTTTAGACCGGAACTATGGCTACACCTTC	CASSLDRNYGYTF
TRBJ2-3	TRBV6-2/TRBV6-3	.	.	TGTGCCAGCAGTGTCCGACAGGCGCTCACAGATACGCAGTATTTT	CASSVRQALTDTQYF
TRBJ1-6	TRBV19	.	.	TGTGCCAGTAGTTCACAGAGCTCCTATAATTCACCCCTCCACTTT	CASSSQSSYNSPLHF